This TCR beta chain originates from a study of OX40 agonist ivuxolimab in advanced cancers. Study background: Prior anti-PD-1, anti-PD-L1 or anti-CTLA-4 therapy was allowed; more than 30% had some.

TCRdb's copy holds only in-frame clones and misses some; the assay was immunoSEQ multiplex PCR. The data show roughly 70,000 clones, with around 85% seen just once and over 4% held by the top ten. Germline V lookup: CDR1 SGHRS, CDR2 YFSETQ. Losses at the gene ends were 5 bases for V and 1 base for J; bases not matched to a gene: 13. This CDR3 has 18 amino acids. The clonotype comes from an adult with an advanced solid tumor such as melanoma, head and neck, liver or kidney cancer. The sample here was CD4+ or CD8+ T cells sorted from blood, taken in a trial of the OX40 agonist ivuxolimab. The chain has TRBV5-1 and TRBJ2-7, with 12 positions matching TRBD2. This chain's CDR3 is CASSTYGTSGSLSYEQYF. The DNA of the CDR3 is TGCGCCAGCAGTACATACGGGACTAGCGGGTCTCTTTCCTACGAGCAGTACTTC. Combining the CDR3 with reference TRBV5-1 and TRBJ2-7 gives the whole variable domain KAGVTQTPRYLIKTRGQQVTLSCSPISGHRSVSWYQQTPGQGLQFLFEYFSETQRNKGNFPGRFSGRQFSNSRSEMNVSTLELGDSALYLCASSTYGTSGSLSYEQYFGPGTRLTVT.